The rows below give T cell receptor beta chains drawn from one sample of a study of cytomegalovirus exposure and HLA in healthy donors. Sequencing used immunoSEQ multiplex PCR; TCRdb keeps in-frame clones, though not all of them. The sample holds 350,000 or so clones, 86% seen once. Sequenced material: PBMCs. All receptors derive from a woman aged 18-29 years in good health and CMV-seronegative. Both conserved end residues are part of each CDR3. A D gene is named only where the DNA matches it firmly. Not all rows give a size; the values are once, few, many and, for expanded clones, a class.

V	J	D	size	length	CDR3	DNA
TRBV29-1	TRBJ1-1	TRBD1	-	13	CSVRTGRNTEAFF	TGCAGCGTCCGGACAGGGCGGAACACTGAAGCTTTCTTT
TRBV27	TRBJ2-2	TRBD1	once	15	CASSFRDRVSGELFF	TGTGCCAGCAGTTTTAGGGACAGGGTTTCCGGGGAGCTGTTTTTT
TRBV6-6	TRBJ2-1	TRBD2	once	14	CASRNGGRYNEQFF	TGTGCCAGCAGGAACGGGGGGAGGTACAATGAGCAGTTCTTC
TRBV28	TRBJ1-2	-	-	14	CASRSADSPYGYTF	TGTGCCAGCAGATCCGCAGACAGCCCCTATGGCTACACCTTC
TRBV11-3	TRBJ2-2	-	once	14	CASSSGVGTGELFF	TGTGCCAGCAGCTCCGGGGTTGGCACCGGGGAGCTGTTTTTT
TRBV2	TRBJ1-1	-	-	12	CASRARVHGAFF	TGTGCCAGCAGAGCCCGGGTCCACGGAGCTTTCTTT
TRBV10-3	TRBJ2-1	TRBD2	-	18	CAISERRAGGTTYNEQFF	TGTGCCATCAGTGAGAGGCGAGCGGGAGGCACCACCTACAATGAGCAGTTCTTC
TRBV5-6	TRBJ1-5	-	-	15	CASSLRQVSNQPQHF	TGTGCCAGCAGCCTCAGACAGGTTAGCAATCAGCCCCAGCATTTT
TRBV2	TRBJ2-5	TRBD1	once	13	CASARGQGETQYF	TGTGCCAGCGCTCGGGGACAGGGTGAGACCCAGTACTTC
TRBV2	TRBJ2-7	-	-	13	CASSGLDSHEQYF	TGTGCCAGCAGTGGGCTGGACAGCCACGAGCAGTACTTC
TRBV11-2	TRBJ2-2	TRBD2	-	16	CASSLSLAAITGELFF	TGTGCCAGCAGCTTAAGTCTAGCGGCTATCACCGGGGAGCTGTTTTTT
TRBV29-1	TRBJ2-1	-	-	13	CSVVQGLYNEQFF	TGCAGCGTTGTCCAGGGCCTTTACAATGAGCAGTTCTTC
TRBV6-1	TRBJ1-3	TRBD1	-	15	CASSNPGTARNTIYF	TGTGCCAGCAGTAACCCCGGGACAGCACGAAACACCATATATTTT
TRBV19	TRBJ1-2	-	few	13	CASSAQGHYGYTF	TGTGCCAGTAGTGCCCAGGGGCACTATGGCTACACCTTC
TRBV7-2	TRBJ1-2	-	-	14	CASSPAGDNYGYTF	TGTGCCAGCAGCCCTGCGGGGGACAACTATGGCTACACCTTC
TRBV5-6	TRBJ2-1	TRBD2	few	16	CASSRERGGDYNEQFF	TGTGCCAGCAGCCGCGAGCGGGGCGGGGACTACAATGAGCAGTTCTTC
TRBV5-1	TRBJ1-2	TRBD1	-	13	CASSEGQGDGYTF	TGCGCCAGCAGCGAGGGACAGGGGGACGGCTACACCTTC